This TCR beta chain was identified during a study of cytomegalovirus exposure and HLA in healthy donors. Study results and caveats: According to an earlier analysis, most TCR beta V segments yielded productive rearrangements about 90% or about 30% of the time.

This clone was observed a handful of times. Its target is not known. The PCR was carried out with 60 Vbeta primers and 13 Jbeta primers. Only in-frame clones appear in the TCRdb table, and some are missing; sequencing was by immunoSEQ multiplex PCR. The sample contains around 120,000 clones, around 73% of which appear only once. Material for sequencing was PBMCs. The receptor was isolated from a woman aged 40-49 years in good health and CMV-seropositive.

In DNA, the CDR3 is TGTGCCAGTAGTGGACAGACAGAGACCTACGAGCAGTACTTC. It is translated as CASSGQTETYEQYF. The chain has TRBV19 and TRBJ2-7, with D possibly TRBD1 on 6 matching bases. V lost 5 bases and J 2 bases, leaving 13 bases between the germline ends. Germline V lookup: CDR1 LNHDA, CDR2 SQIVND (reference sequence). The CDR3 extends over 14 amino acids.